The entry that follows covers one T cell receptor beta chain sequence. The sample comes from a study of early T cells in non-severe SARS-CoV-2 infection. TCRdb reprocessed the 5' RACE reads via MiXCR and lists one record per CDR3 protein. The sample shows some 96,000 distinct CDR3 sequences, approximately 11% of them seen only once. This CDR3 is 14 amino acids long. Between the trimmed V and J ends, which lost 4 bases and 1 base, there was a span of 10 bases. Germline CDR1 is LNHNV and CDR2 is YYDKDF (reference sequence). V usage is TRBV15 and J usage is TRBJ2-5; D may be TRBD1 (5 bases). The receptor's source is an adult who was a healthcare worker with PCR-confirmed SARS-CoV-2 infection or an uninfected control (not recorded which). Source: whole blood, taken at baseline. This chain's CDR3 is CATSTGQSQETQYF. The CDR3 region has the DNA TGTGCCACCAGCACCGGACAATCCCAAGAGACCCAGTACTTC.